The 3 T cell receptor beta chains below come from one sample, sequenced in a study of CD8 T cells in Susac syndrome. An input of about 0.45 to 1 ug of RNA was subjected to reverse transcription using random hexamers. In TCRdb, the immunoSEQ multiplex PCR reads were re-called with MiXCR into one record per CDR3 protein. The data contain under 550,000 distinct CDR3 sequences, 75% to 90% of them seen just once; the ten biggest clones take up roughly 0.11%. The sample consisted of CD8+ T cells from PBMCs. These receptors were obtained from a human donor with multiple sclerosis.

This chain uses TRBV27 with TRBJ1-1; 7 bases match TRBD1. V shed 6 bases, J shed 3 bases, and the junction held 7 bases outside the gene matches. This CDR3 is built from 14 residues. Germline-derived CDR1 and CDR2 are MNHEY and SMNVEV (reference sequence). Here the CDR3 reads CASRTDRDDTEAFF. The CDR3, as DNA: TGTGCCAGCAGGACAGACAGGGACGACACTGAAGCTTTCTTT.

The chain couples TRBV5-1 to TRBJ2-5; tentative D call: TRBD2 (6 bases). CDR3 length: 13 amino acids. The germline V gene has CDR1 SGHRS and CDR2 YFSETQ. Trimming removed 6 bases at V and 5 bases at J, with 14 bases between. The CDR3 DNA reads TGCGCCAGCACTCCCGGGAGAGGGGAGACCCAGTACTTC. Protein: CASTPGRGETQYF.

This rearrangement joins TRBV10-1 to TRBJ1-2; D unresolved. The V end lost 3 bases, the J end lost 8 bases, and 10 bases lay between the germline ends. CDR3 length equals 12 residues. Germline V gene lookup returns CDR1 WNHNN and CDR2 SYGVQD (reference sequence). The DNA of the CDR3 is TGCGCCAGCAGTGAAGGCCTTGGAGGCTACACCTTC. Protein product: CASSEGLGGYTF.